One sample yielded the 4 T cell receptor beta chains listed below, sequenced in a study of human T cells and chemical hapten exposure. Noted time point: patch test 1, 2 weeks after DPC sensitization. Treatment: therapeutic diphenylcyclopropenone sensitization with weekly scalp DPC. TCRdb analysed the RACE reads with MiXCR anew, one entry per CDR3 protein. The sample records a few hundred thousand distinct CDR3 sequences, roughly 5% being singletons. This material consisted of whole blood, taken in connection with sensitization to the hapten diphenylcyclopropenone (DPC). The receptors originated from a woman between 45 and 65 years old with alopecia areata. Some clones in this sample may be carry-over from other donors' samples.

This rearrangement joins TRBV12-3 or TRBV12-4 to TRBJ2-1; D is undetermined. The CDR3 contains 11 residues. The germline V and J ends were trimmed by 8 bases and 8 bases, with 10 bases remaining between them. CDR3 coding DNA: TGTGCCAGCCGTCTCAACGATGAGCAGTTCTTC. It translates to CASRLNDEQFF.

This sequence joins TRBV6-2 or TRBV6-3 and TRBJ2-4; 9 bases agree with TRBD1. Germline CDR1 and CDR2: MNHEY and SVGEGT. Trimming at V came to 11 bases and at J to 3 bases, leaving 5 bases not matched to a gene. The CDR3 is 13 residues long. CDR3 region: CAGSTGGKNIQYF. The CDR3 DNA reads as TGTGCCGGATCGACAGGGGGCAAAAACATTCAGTACTTC.

At least ten counts were recorded for this clonotype. The rearrangement joins TRBV28 to TRBJ2-1; 15 bases are shared with TRBD2. V lost 5 bases to trimming and J lost 6 bases; unmatched junction nucleotides: 29. The CDR3 is 24 amino acids. Germline CDR1 and CDR2: MDHEN and SYDVKM. The CDR3 nucleotides read TGTGCCAGCAGTACGCCGACACCTAACGGAGGACTAGCGGGAGGGCGCCCGGGGGGCAATGAGCAGTTCTTC. As protein: CASSTPTPNGGLAGGRPGGNEQFF.

This clonotype has ten or more counts. A much larger clone lies one base from this, so it may be a read error. The V and J genes are TRBV12-3 or TRBV12-4 and TRBJ1-1; TRBD1 agrees at 7 bases. This CDR3 has 13 amino acids. V lost 4 bases and J lost 4; bases outside the gene matches: 3. CDR3 bases: TGTGCCAGCAGTTGGGCAGGGGGCACTGAAGCTTTCTTT. It encodes CASSWAGGTEAFF.